This TCR beta chain emerged from a study of blood T cell repertoires in COVID-19. CDR3 length: 14 amino acids. Germline values: CDR1 MNHEY, CDR2 SVGAGI. Trimming removed 5 bases from V and 0 bases from J, with 10 bases in between. This clone was recorded a few times. Data came from immunoSEQ multiplex PCR; TCRdb stores just in-frame clones and leaves some out. The sample contains about 150,000 clones, roughly 84% of which appear only once. The chain recombines TRBV6-5 with TRBJ1-2, with D maybe TRBD1 (6 bases). Sequenced sample: peripheral blood. The receptor comes from an older woman with COVID-19, enrolled during active disease. CDR3 loop: CASSQGPANYGYTF. CDR3 coding DNA: TGTGCCAGCAGTCAGGGGCCGGCTAACTATGGCTACACCTTC.